These 19 T cell receptor beta chains originate from one sample sequenced in a study of T cells in Graves' hyperthyroidism and ophthalmopathy. TCR beta CDR3 region amplification was performed from RNA transcripts. A set of HTBI primers served as the primers for a first-round RT-PCR of the TCR CDR3. Each CDR3 protein gets one entry after TCRdb re-called the multiplex PCR reads with MiXCR. The sample lists about 59,000 distinct CDR3 sequences; about 53% were seen once. The source material was blood. These TCRs come from a woman in her sixties with Graves' ophthalmopathy.

This clonotype was seen repeatedly, ten times or more. The junction departs from germline at one end; a sequencing error may be responsible. The J gene is TRBJ1-1, the V gene TRBV3-1; D might be TRBD1 (6 bases). The germline CDR1 and CDR2 sequences are LGHDT and YNNKEL (reference sequence). This CDR3 spans 13 amino acids. The CDR3 reads CASSPQGNAEAFF. CDR3 DNA: TGTGCCAGCAGCCCCCAGGGGAACGCTGAAGCTTTCTTT.

A note on this clonotype: An end of the junction differs from the germline gene, which may be a read error. The chain carries TRBV5-5 and TRBJ1-5; unclear D gene. Germline assignment: CDR1 SGHKS and CDR2 YYEKEE (reference sequence). The CDR3 is 15 amino acids. The CDR3 coding sequence is TGCGCCAGCAGCGCGACACCTACGTACCAAGAGACCCAGCACTTT. The encoded protein is CASSATPTYQETQHF.

V gene TRBV7-9 combines with J gene TRBJ2-7; D is perhaps TRBD1 or TRBD2 (5 bases each). The V end lost 5 bases, the J end lost 1 base, and 12 bases lay between the germline ends. Germline assignment: CDR1 SEHNR and CDR2 FQNEAQ (reference sequence). The CDR3 has 14 amino acids. The CDR3 DNA is TGTGCCAGCAGCCCCGGGACGAAATCCTACGAGCAGTACTTC. Residues: CASSPGTKSYEQYF.

V gene TRBV7-8 combines with J gene TRBJ2-1; D call uncertain. Trimming took off 1 base at V and 6 bases at J, with 10 bases between the two ends. The CDR3 extends over 14 amino acids. Germline CDR1 is SGHVS and CDR2 is FQNEAQ. The CDR3 here is CASSLVALPNEQFF. The CDR3 DNA reads as TGTGCCAGCAGCTTAGTGGCCCTTCCCAATGAGCAGTTCTTC.

J is TRBJ1-1 and V is TRBV2; perhaps TRBD1 as D (5 bases). V shed 2 bases and J shed 7 bases, with 11 bases lying between them. This CDR3 has 13 residues. Germline loops: CDR1 SNHLY, CDR2 FYNNEI. The DNA of the CDR3 is TGTGCCAGCAGTGAACACTGGGGGAGTGAAGCTTTCTTT. This translates into CASSEHWGSEAFF.

The rearrangement uses TRBV5-6 and TRBJ2-4; D possibly matches TRBD1 or TRBD2 (5 bases each). This CDR3 spans 17 amino acids. V lost 4 bases and J lost 1, with 18 bases in between. The V gene's germline CDR1 is SGHDT and CDR2 YYEEEE. In DNA, the CDR3 is TGTGCCAGCAGCCGGAGGTTCAGGTCAGGGGCCAAAAACATTCAGTACTTC. It specifies CASSRRFRSGAKNIQYF.

This clonotype was recorded a few times. The chain has TRBV20-1 and TRBJ1-2; 8 positions match TRBD1. The CDR3 length is 15 residues. Per germline, CDR1 DFQATT and CDR2 SNEGSKA (reference sequence). The J segment lost 4 bases and the V segment lost 6 bases, leaving 13 bases of the junction unmatched. The CDR3 loop reads CSAATGALISYGYTF. CDR3 DNA sequence: TGCAGTGCAGCGACAGGGGCCTTAATCAGCTATGGCTACACCTTC.

This clonotype was detected only once. The chain combines TRBV10-3 with TRBJ2-1; perhaps TRBD2 as D (6 bases). V lost 1 base to trimming and J lost 9 bases, with 19 bases between them. Looked up from germline, CDR1 is ENHRY and CDR2 is SYGVKD. The CDR3 totals 16 residues. The CDR3 sequence is CAISELGDFGPAEQFF. The CDR3 DNA sequence: TGTGCCATCAGTGAGTTAGGGGACTTTGGTCCTGCTGAGCAGTTCTTC.

This clonotype was picked up many times. The chain recombines TRBV24-1 with TRBJ2-3, with 10 nucleotides matching TRBD1. Germline-derived CDR1 and CDR2 are KGHDR and SFDVKD. The V and J ends lost 1 base and 7 bases, in that order; junction bases with no gene match: 25. This CDR3 is built from 22 residues. The CDR3 coding sequence is TGTGCCACCAGTGATTTAGGGCGACAGGGGGCGCGCAGCGGGGGCCGGAATAATACGCAGTATTTT. It is translated as CATSDLGRQGARSGGRNNTQYF.

A note on this clonotype: One base away lies a much larger clone, so this may be a sequencing read error. The chain uses TRBV13 and TRBJ2-7, with 11 bases that match TRBD2. CDR1 and CDR2 from the germline V gene are PRHDT and FYEKMQ (reference sequence). The CDR3 sequence is 18 residues long. V shed 4 bases, J shed 3 bases, and the junction held 14 bases outside the gene matches. Here the CDR3 reads CASSSRRGTSGNDYEQYF. For the CDR3, the DNA is TGTGCCAGCAGCTCCCGGAGGGGGACTAGCGGAAATGACTACGAGCAGTACTTC.

This clonotype was observed many times. The rearrangement uses TRBV19 and TRBJ2-7; no definite D call. Germline values: CDR1 LNHDA, CDR2 SQIVND (reference sequence). The length of the CDR3 is 15 residues. V was clipped by 5 bases and J by 3 bases, with 17 bases between them. In DNA form, the CDR3 reads TGTGCCAGTAGTGGCGGAACGAGGAATCACTACGAGCAGTACTTC. As protein: CASSGGTRNHYEQYF. Based on the CDR3 plus reference TRBV19 and TRBJ2-7, the full variable domain is DGGITQSPKYLFRKEGQNVTLSCEQNLNHDAMYWYRQDPGQGLRLIYYSQIVNDFQKGDIAEGYSVSREKKESFPLTVTSAQKNPTAFYLCASSGGTRNHYEQYFGPGTRLTVT.

The chain has TRBV6-5 and TRBJ2-7, with unresolved D. Looked up from germline, CDR1 is MNHEY and CDR2 is SVGAGI. CDR3 size: 12 residues. The germline V and J ends were trimmed by 4 bases and 4 bases, with 8 bases remaining between them. The DNA for the CDR3 is TGTGCCAGCAGTTGCGGCAGTTACGAGCAGTACTTC. Translation gives CASSCGSYEQYF.

The V and J genes are TRBV7-2 and TRBJ2-5; 11 bases match TRBD1. Trimming removed 4 bases from V and 7 bases from J; junction bases left unmatched: 8. Germline V gives CDR1 SGHTA, CDR2 FQGNSA. The CDR3 is 15 amino acids. The CDR3 nucleotides are TGTGCCAGCAGCTCGGGACAGGGGGGGCGAGGGACCCAGTACTTC. Its translation is CASSSGQGGRGTQYF. The entire variable domain, with the rest obtained from reference TRBV7-2 and TRBJ2-5, is as follows: GAGVSQSPSNKVTEKGKDVELRCDPISGHTALYWYRQSLGQGLEFLIYFQGNSAPDKSGLPSDRFSAERTGGSVSTLTIQRTQQEDSAVYLCASSSGQGGRGTQYFGPGTRLLVL.

V is TRBV12-3 or TRBV12-4 and J is TRBJ1-6; maybe TRBD1 (6 bases). Trimming pared 7 bases from V and 8 bases from J, leaving 18 bases between. The CDR3 runs to 15 residues. CDR3 nucleotide sequence: TGTGCCAGCACCCCCAGGGGCCCCCCAGATTCACCCCTCCACTTT. Its protein is CASTPRGPPDSPLHF.

At least ten counts were recorded for this clonotype. The chain joins TRBV20-1 to TRBJ1-5, with 8 bases fitting TRBD1. CDR3 length: 15 residues. Germline CDR1 DFQATT, CDR2 SNEGSKA (reference sequence). Germline trimming cut 5 bases from V and 2 bases from J; bases unmatched to any gene: 8. As DNA, the CDR3 is TGCAGTGCTGAAGCAGGGGGCGGAGGCAATCAGCCCCAGCATTTT. Translated, it gives CSAEAGGGGNQPQHF.

This clonotype was picked up many times. This chain links TRBV12-3 or TRBV12-4 with TRBJ1-5; a possible D gene is TRBD1 (6 bases). This CDR3 region has 12 residues. V was cut by 6 bases and J by 4 bases, with 7 bases left in between. Here the CDR3 reads CASSRGNQPQHF. The CDR3 DNA follows: TGTGCCAGCAGCAGGGGAAATCAGCCCCAGCATTTT.

This clonotype was recorded at least ten times. The chain is built from TRBV30 and TRBJ2-7; 9 bases agree with TRBD2. Unmatched junction bases numbered 8, after V lost 5 bases and J lost 3 bases. The CDR3 covers 14 residues. The germline V gene has CDR1 GTSNPN and CDR2 SVGIG (reference sequence). The CDR3 region is CAWAAGGPFYEQYF. The CDR3 region has the DNA TGTGCCTGGGCAGCGGGAGGCCCCTTCTACGAGCAGTACTTC. The full variable domain, rest sourced from reference TRBV30 and TRBJ2-7, is SQTIHQWPATLVQPVGSPLSLECTVEGTSNPNLYWYRQAAGRGLQLLFYSVGIGQISSEVPQNLSASRPQDRQFILSSKKLLLSDSGFYLCAWAAGGPFYEQYFGPGTRLTVT.

The chain is built from TRBV9 and TRBJ1-2, with D unresolved. The germline CDR1 and CDR2 sequences are SGDLS and YYNGEE. Between the trimmed V and J ends, which lost 4 bases and 1 base, there was a span of 14 bases. The CDR3 sequence is 15 residues long. The CDR3, as DNA: TGTGCCAGCAGCCGACTAGCGGGATATAACTATGGCTACACCTTC. It encodes CASSRLAGYNYGYTF.

This clonotype showed up just a few times. The rearrangement links TRBV9 to TRBJ2-1; D perhaps matches TRBD1 (6 bases). In germline, CDR1 is SGDLS, CDR2 YYNGEE. The CDR3 runs to 13 residues. V dropped 0 bases and J dropped 5 bases, with 6 bases sitting between them. In DNA, the CDR3 is TGTGCCAGCAGCGTAGGGGGGCACAATGAGCAGTTCTTC. Its translation: CASSVGGHNEQFF.